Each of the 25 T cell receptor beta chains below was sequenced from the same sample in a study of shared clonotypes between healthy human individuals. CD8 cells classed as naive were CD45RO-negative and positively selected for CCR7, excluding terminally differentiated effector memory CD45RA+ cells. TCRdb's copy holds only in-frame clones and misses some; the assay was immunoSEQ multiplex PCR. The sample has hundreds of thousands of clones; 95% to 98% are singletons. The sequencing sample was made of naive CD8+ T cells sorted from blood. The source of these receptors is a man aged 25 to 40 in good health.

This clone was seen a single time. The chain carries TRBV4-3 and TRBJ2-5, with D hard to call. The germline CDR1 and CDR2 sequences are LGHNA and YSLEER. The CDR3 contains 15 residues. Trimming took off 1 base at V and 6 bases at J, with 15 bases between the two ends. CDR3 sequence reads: CASSQGLQNWQTQYF. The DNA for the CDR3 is TGCGCCAGCAGCCAAGGGTTACAGAATTGGCAGACCCAGTACTTC.

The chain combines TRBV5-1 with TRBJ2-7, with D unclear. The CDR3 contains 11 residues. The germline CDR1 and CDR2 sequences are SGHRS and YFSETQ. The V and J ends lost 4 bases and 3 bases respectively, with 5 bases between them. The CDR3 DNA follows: TGCGCCAGCAGCCTCAACTACGAGCAGTACTTC. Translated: CASSLNYEQYF.

This CDR3 is CASSLVVGTGMHEQYF. The CDR3 DNA follows: TGTGCCAGCAGCTTAGTTGTCGGGACAGGTATGCACGAGCAGTACTTC. V and J are TRBV7-6 and TRBJ2-7; 8 bases fit TRBD1. V shed 1 base and J 5 bases; nucleotides not matched to a gene: 10. The germline CDR1 and CDR2 sequences are SGHVS and FNYEAQ. This CDR3 has 16 amino acids.

Here the CDR3 reads CASSLYLANTEAFF. CDR3 nucleotides: TGTGCCAGCAGCTTATATCTTGCGAACACTGAAGCTTTCTTT. The rearrangement links TRBV7-9 to TRBJ1-1, with D unresolved. Germline assignment: CDR1 SEHNR and CDR2 FQNEAQ (reference sequence). V dropped 2 bases and J dropped 1 base, with 8 bases sitting between them. The length of the CDR3 is 14 residues.

The chain's CDR3 is CASSYSRGDQPQHF. CDR3 bases: TGTGCCAGCAGTTACTCGAGGGGGGATCAGCCCCAGCATTTT. The V and J genes are TRBV6-6 and TRBJ1-5, with D possibly being TRBD1 (6 bases). Germline values: CDR1 MNHNY, CDR2 SVGAGI (reference sequence). The CDR3 consists of 14 residues. Between the trimmed V and J ends, which lost 0 bases and 5 bases, there was a span of 8 bases.

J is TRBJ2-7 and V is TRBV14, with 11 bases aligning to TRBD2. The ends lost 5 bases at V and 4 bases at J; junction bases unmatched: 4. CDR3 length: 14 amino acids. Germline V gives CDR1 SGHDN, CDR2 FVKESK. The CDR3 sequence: CASSEASGRYEQYF. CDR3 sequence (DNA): TGTGCCAGCAGCGAGGCTAGCGGGAGGTACGAGCAGTACTTC.

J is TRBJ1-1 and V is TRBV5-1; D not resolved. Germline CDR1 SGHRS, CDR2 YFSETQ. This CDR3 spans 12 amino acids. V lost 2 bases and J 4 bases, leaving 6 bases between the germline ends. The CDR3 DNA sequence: TGCGCCAGCAGCTTTATTTCCACTGAAGCTTTCTTT. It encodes CASSFISTEAFF.

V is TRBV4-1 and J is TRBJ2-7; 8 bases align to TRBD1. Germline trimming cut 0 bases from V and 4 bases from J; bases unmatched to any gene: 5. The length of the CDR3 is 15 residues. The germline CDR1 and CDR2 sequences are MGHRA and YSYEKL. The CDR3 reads CASSQETGGWYEQYF. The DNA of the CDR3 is TGCGCCAGCAGCCAAGAAACAGGGGGTTGGTACGAGCAGTACTTC.

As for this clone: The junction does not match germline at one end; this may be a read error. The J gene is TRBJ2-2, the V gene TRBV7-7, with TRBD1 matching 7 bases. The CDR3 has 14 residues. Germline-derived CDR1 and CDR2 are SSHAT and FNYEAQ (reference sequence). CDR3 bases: TGTGCTAGCAGCACCAGACAGGGCTCCGGGGAGCTGTTTTTT. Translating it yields CASSTRQGSGELFF.

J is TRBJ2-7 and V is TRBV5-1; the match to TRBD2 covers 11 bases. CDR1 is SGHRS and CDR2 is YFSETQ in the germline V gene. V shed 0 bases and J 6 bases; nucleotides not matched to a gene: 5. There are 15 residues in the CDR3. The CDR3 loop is CASSLELAGVTEQYF. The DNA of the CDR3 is TGCGCCAGCAGCTTGGAACTAGCGGGAGTTACCGAGCAGTACTTC. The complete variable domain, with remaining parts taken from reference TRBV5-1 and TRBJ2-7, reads KAGVTQTPRYLIKTRGQQVTLSCSPISGHRSVSWYQQTPGQGLQFLFEYFSETQRNKGNFPGRFSGRQFSNSRSEMNVSTLELGDSALYLCASSLELAGVTEQYFGPGTRLTVT.

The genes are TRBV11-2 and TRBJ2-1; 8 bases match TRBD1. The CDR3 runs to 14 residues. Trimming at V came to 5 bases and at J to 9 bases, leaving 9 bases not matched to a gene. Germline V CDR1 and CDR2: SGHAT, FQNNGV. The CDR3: CASSTGGGPPEQFF. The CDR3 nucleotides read TGTGCCAGCAGCACAGGGGGTGGGCCCCCTGAGCAGTTCTTC.

The CDR3 DNA reads as TGCGCCAGCAGCTCGCTGGGTACGCAGTATTTT. Translating gives CASSSLGTQYF. This chain joins TRBV5-1 and TRBJ2-3, with D unclear. This CDR3 has 11 amino acids. Germline CDR1 SGHRS, CDR2 YFSETQ. With 3 bases removed from V and 8 bases from J, the gap between germline ends came to 7 bases.

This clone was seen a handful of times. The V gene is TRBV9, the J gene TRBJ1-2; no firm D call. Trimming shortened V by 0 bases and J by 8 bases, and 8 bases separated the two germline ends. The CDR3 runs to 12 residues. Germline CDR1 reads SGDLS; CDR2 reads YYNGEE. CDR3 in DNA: TGTGCCAGCAGCGTAGGGGCGTTCGGCTACACCTTC. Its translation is CASSVGAFGYTF.

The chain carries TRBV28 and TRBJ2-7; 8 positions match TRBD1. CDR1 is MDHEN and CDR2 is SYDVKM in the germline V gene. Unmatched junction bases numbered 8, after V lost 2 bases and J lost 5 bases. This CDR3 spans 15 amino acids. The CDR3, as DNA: TGTGCCAGCAGTTTAACGTCAGGGGGCTTCCACGAGCAGTACTTC. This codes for CASSLTSGGFHEQYF. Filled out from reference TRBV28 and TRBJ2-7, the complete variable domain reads DVKVTQSSRYLVKRTGEKVFLECVQDMDHENMFWYRQDPGLGLRLIYFSYDVKMKEKGDIPEGYSVSREKKERFSLILESASTNQTSMYLCASSLTSGGFHEQYFGPGTRLTVT.

CDR3 nucleotide sequence: TGTGCCAGCAGCCTTGGGACTAGATATACAGATACGCAGTATTTT. Amino acids: CASSLGTRYTDTQYF. The chain has TRBV7-9 and TRBJ2-3, with 8 bases lining up with TRBD2. The trim removed 5 bases at V and 3 bases at J, leaving 7 bases unmatched. There are 15 residues in the CDR3. Germline CDR1 and CDR2: SEHNR and FQNEAQ (reference sequence).

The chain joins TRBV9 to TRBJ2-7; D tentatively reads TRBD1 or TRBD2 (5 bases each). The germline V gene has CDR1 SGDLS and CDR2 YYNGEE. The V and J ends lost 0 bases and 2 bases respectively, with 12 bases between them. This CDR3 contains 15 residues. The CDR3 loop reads CASSVAQGAAYEQYF. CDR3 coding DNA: TGTGCCAGCAGCGTAGCTCAGGGAGCGGCCTACGAGCAGTACTTC.

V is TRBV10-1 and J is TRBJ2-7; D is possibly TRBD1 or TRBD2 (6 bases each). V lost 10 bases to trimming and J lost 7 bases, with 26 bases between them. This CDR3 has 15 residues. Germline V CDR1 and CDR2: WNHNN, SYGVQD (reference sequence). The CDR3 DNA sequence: TGCGCCACCACACCCTCGGGGGCTACTCCTACGGAGCAGTACTTC. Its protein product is CATTPSGATPTEQYF.

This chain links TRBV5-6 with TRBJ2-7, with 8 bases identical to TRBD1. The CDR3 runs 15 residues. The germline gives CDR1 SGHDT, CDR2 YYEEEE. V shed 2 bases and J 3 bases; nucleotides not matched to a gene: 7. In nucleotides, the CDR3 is TGTGCCAGCAGCTTCGACAGGGGCCCTATCTACGAGCAGTACTTC. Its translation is CASSFDRGPIYEQYF.

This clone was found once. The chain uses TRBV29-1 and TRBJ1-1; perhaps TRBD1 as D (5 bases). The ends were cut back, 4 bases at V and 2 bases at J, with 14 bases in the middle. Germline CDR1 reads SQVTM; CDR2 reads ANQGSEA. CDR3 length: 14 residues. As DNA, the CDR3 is TGCAGCGTTGGGGCCCCCGGACAAAACACTGAAGCTTTCTTT. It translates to CSVGAPGQNTEAFF.

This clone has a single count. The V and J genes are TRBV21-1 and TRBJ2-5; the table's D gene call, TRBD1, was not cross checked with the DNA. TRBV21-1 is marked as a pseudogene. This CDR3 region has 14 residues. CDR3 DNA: TGTGCCAGCAGCCACTACAGGGGGAGGGAGACCCAGTACTTC. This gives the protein CASSHYRGRETQYF.

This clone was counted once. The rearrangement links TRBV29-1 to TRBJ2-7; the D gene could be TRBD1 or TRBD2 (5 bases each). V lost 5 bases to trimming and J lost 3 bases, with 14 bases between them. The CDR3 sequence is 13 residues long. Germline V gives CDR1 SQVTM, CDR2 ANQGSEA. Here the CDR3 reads CSVLVQGVYEQYF. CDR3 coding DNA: TGCAGCGTTTTGGTCCAGGGAGTCTACGAGCAGTACTTC.

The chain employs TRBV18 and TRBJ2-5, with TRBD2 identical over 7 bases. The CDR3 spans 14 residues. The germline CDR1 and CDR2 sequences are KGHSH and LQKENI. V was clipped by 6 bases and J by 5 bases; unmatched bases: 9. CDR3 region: CASSERGALETQYF. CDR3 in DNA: TGTGCCAGCTCCGAGCGGGGAGCGTTGGAGACCCAGTACTTC.

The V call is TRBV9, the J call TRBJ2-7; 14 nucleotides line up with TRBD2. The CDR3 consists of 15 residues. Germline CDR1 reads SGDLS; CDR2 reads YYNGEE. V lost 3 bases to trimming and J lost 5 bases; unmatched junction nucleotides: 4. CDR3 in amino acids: CASSATGLAGDEQYF. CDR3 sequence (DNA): TGTGCCAGCAGCGCCACGGGACTAGCGGGAGACGAGCAGTACTTC.

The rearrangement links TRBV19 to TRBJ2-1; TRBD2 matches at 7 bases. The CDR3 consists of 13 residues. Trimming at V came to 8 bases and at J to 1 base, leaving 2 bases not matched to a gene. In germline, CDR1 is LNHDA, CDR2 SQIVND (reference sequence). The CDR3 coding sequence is TGTGCCAGTCGGGAGGAATCCTACAATGAGCAGTTCTTC. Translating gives CASREESYNEQFF.

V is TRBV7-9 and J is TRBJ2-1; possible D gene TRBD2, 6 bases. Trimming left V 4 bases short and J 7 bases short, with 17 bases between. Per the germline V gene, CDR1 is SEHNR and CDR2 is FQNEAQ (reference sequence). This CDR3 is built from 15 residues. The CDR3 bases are TGTGCCAGCAGCTCTGGCGGGACTCCGTCGAATGAGCAGTTCTTC. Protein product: CASSSGGTPSNEQFF.